This TCR beta chain comes out of a study of T cell responses to AZD1222 COVID-19 vaccine. Whole-study context: Samples with a second dose at about 4 or about 12 weeks were pooled together.

General observations from the study: Reports indicate that nearly half of spike-specific TCRs are directed at unmutated variant regions. Repertoires in all cases were sampled only once the peak T cell response had passed.

On this clone: Its cognate antigen is unknown.

The CDR3 covers 14 residues. The germline gives CDR1 MDHEN, CDR2 SYDVKM. V gave up 6 bases and J gave up 5 bases; unmatched junction bases: 3. The method was immunoSEQ multiplex PCR; TCRdb's version includes in-frame clones alone and lacks a portion of them. The top ten clones hold under 2.5% of a sample with around 150,000 clones, 70% to 90% of them seen once. Source: peripheral blood, taken on day 0 of AZD1222 vaccination. The V and J genes are TRBV28 and TRBJ2-2, with 10 bases fitting TRBD1. This sequence was found in an adult in good health. This chain's CDR3 is CASRDRGGTGELFF. The CDR3 nucleotides are TGTGCCAGCAGGGACAGGGGGGGTACCGGGGAGCTGTTTTTT.